The source of this T cell receptor beta chain is a study of shared clonotypes between healthy human individuals. Across the whole study: The cohort comprised a couple of women and a few men. Their ages spanned 18 to 49 years. Three plates each covered CD4 naive and memory; CD8 naive two, CD8 memory one.

Clones were sequenced by immunoSEQ multiplex PCR, and TCRdb holds only the in-frame ones, with some missing. The data hold about 2.4 million clones, with approximately 94% observed a single time. The V gene lost 0 bases and the J gene lost 3 bases, with 11 bases spanning the gap. The CDR3 consists of 15 residues. Germline CDR1 reads SGHKS; CDR2 reads YYEKEE (reference sequence). Donors comprised only Caucasian adults living in Nashville, Tennessee. CD45RA-negative memory and CD45RA+ naive subsets were split from the CD4+ cells. Material for sequencing was naive CD4+ T cells from PBMCs. Subset denoted: CD45RA+ positively selected. The sequence was obtained from a man aged 18-30 years in good health. Some clones in this sample may be carry-over from other donors' samples. The chain recombines TRBV5-5 with TRBJ2-3; D is ambiguous. The CDR3 sequence: CASSLDSTLTDTQYF. The DNA of the CDR3 is TGTGCCAGCAGCTTGGACAGCACCCTTACAGATACGCAGTATTTT.